A selection of T cell receptor beta chains follows, all from one sample in a study of shared clonotypes between healthy human individuals. Only in-frame clones appear in the TCRdb table, and some are missing; sequencing was by immunoSEQ multiplex PCR. Here the sample spans over a million clones, roughly 96% being singletons. Sample: naive CD4+ T cells sorted from blood. These receptor sequences come from a man in his thirties or forties in good health. Each CDR3 is given with its conserved first and last residue. Fields, in order: D gene, J gene, V gene, CDR3 DNA, CDR3 protein. The D gene is left open where the match is weak.

.	TRBJ2-7	TRBV28	TGTGCCAGCACCGAGCCGGGACTTCGCTACGAGCAGTACTTC	CASTEPGLRYEQYF
.	TRBJ1-5	TRBV5-4	TGTGCCAGCAGCTTAGACAATCAGCCCCAGCATTTT	CASSLDNQPQHF
.	TRBJ1-5	TRBV7-2	TGTGCCAGCAGCACACAGGGTTGGGGTCAGCCCCAGCATTTT	CASSTQGWGQPQHF
.	TRBJ2-3	TRBV9	TGTGCCAGCAGCGTAACGGGTACAGATACGCAGTATTTT	CASSVTGTDTQYF
TRBD1	TRBJ1-2	TRBV28	TGTGCCAGCGCCGTCGGACAGGGTCGGTATGGCTACACCTTC	CASAVGQGRYGYTF
.	TRBJ1-4	TRBV5-8	TGTGCCAGCAGCTTGTCATTTGCAACTAATGAAAAACTGTTTTTT	CASSLSFATNEKLFF
.	TRBJ1-1	TRBV5-1	TGCGCCAGCAGCTTGGAAAAGGGGGGCCGTAACCCGAACACTGAAGCTTTCTTT	CASSLEKGGRNPNTEAFF
TRBD1	TRBJ2-3	TRBV29-1	TGCAGCGTTGGCAGGGGGCGGTCAGATACGCAGTATTTT	CSVGRGRSDTQYF
TRBD1	TRBJ1-2	TRBV7-9	TGTGCCAGCAGCCGAGGCAGGGGGGTCACCTTC	CASSRGRGVTF
.	TRBJ2-7	TRBV19	TGTGCCAGTAGTATTGCGCGGGATCCCGCGTACGAGCAGTACTTC	CASSIARDPAYEQYF
.	TRBJ2-3	TRBV10-1	TGCGCCAGCAGTGAGTCACCCACAAGTTCCACAGATACGCAGTATTTT	CASSESPTSSTDTQYF
.	TRBJ1-4	TRBV25-1	TGTGCCAGCAGTGAGTTAGAAAAACTGTTTTTT	CASSELEKLFF
.	TRBJ2-7	TRBV20-1	TGCAGTGCGGAGAACTACGAGCAGTACTTC	CSAENYEQYF
.	TRBJ2-7	TRBV7-9	TGTGCCAGCAGCTTAGGATCGGTATCCTACGAGCAGTACTTC	CASSLGSVSYEQYF
.	TRBJ2-7	TRBV9	TGTGCCAGCAGCCCATGGGGGCTAGCGGAGACCTACGAGCAGTACTTC	CASSPWGLAETYEQYF
TRBD2	TRBJ2-1	TRBV7-9	TGTGCCAGCACACTAGCGGGAGTGAATCATGAGCAGTTCTTC	CASTLAGVNHEQFF
TRBD2	TRBJ2-7	TRBV9	TGTGCCAGCAGCCGAGGACTAGCGGGGGACTACGAGCAGTACTTC	CASSRGLAGDYEQYF
.	TRBJ2-3	TRBV5-8	TGTGCCAGCAGCGCGGGGCGGCAAATACGAGATACGCAGTATTTT	CASSAGRQIRDTQYF
.	TRBJ2-7	TRBV19	TGTGCCAGTAGTACCGGCTATCACGAGCAGTACTTC	CASSTGYHEQYF
TRBD2	TRBJ2-7	TRBV5-6	TGTGCCAGCAGCTTGGCAGGCAGGGGGGTAGTAGCGGGAGTTGTATTC	CASSLAGRGVVAGVVF
.	TRBJ2-7	TRBV6-1	TGTGCCAGCAGGCTCGCTAGCCCCGCCGACGAGCAGTACTTC	CASRLASPADEQYF
TRBD1	TRBJ2-5	TRBV18	TGTGCCAGCACCGGGACAGGGGTAGAGACCCAGTACTTC	CASTGTGVETQYF
TRBD1	TRBJ2-5	TRBV6-9	TGTGCCAGCAGAGGGGGCCGGGGAGAGACCCAGTACTTC	CASRGGRGETQYF
TRBD1	TRBJ1-1	TRBV7-2	TGTGCCAGCAGCTCGACAGGGGATAGATACACTGAAGCTTTCTTT	CASSSTGDRYTEAFF
TRBD2	TRBJ2-1	TRBV11-2	TGTGCCAGCACCAAAGGGACTAGCGCGAGCAATGAGCAGTTCTTC	CASTKGTSASNEQFF